One sample yielded the 28 T cell receptor beta chains listed below, sequenced in a study of CD8+ T cells in alopecia areata. After isolation, RNA underwent reverse transcription to generate cDNA as the sequencing template. TCRdb's copy holds only in-frame clones and misses some; the assay was immunoSEQ multiplex PCR. The sample includes 290,000 or so clones, none of them occurring once. A panel of CD4, CD8alpha, NKG2D, NKG2ACE and other markers served to sort pooled cutaneous lymph node cells. The sample comprised CD4+ T cells sorted from a lymph node. Source of these receptors: a C3H/HeJ mouse with alopecia areata. MHC haplotype of the mouse line: H2-k.

This clone was detected only a few times. All gene names here are mouse names. The read falls 3 residues short of the CDR3 end, and the missing part is taken from the germline J gene. The V gene is TRBV1, the J gene TRBJ1-6; TRBD1 agrees at 12 bases. TRBJ1-6 is flagged as an ORF with uncertain function. The germline V gene encodes CDR1 NSQYPW and CDR2 LRSPGD (reference sequence). CDR3 length equals 16 residues. V lost 5 bases and J lost 7; bases outside the gene matches: 6. CDR3 in amino acids: CTCSPRDRGRNSPLYF. The DNA read from the CDR3 is TGCACCTGCAGTCCCCGGGACAGGGGGCGGAATTCGCCC.

This clone was counted a few times. The germline and genes are mouse ones. The identical CDR3 is also encoded by other nucleotide sequences in the sample. The CDR3 loop reads CASSDRDSNSDYTF. The sequenced CDR3 bases are TGTGCCAGCAGTGATCGGGACTCAAACTCC. V is TRBV13-1 and J is TRBJ1-2; TRBD1 is a possible D gene (5 bases). The read finishes 4 residues shy of the CDR3 end, and the germline J gene is used to complete it. This CDR3 is 14 amino acids long. Trimming shortened V by 1 base and J by 0 bases, and 7 bases separated the two germline ends. The germline gives CDR1 NSHNY, CDR2 SYGAGN.

A word on this clone: This may be a read error, as it is one base from a much larger clone. Each gene name is a mouse one. The read ends 4 residues early relative to the CDR3; the germline J gene fills the gap. The V and J genes are TRBV14 and TRBJ2-5; 10 nucleotides agree with TRBD2. This CDR3 spans 15 amino acids. Germline V CDR1 and CDR2: SGHDT, FRDEAV. V dropped 5 bases and J dropped 1; count of bases not matched to a gene: 4. The sequenced part of the CDR3 DNA is TGTGCCAGCAGCCTCGGGACTGGGGACCAAGAC. It yields the protein CASSLGTGDQD. In full, the CDR3 is CASSLGTGDQDTQYF.

This clone appeared a few times. The genes and germline here are from mouse. The read ends 4 residues early relative to the CDR3; the germline J gene fills the gap. Other DNA sequences from this sample encode an identical CDR3 as well. The chain has TRBV5 and TRBJ2-2; 7 bases match TRBD2. Germline V gives CDR1 LGHNA, CDR2 YNLKQL (reference sequence). The trim removed 0 bases at V and 3 bases at J, leaving 4 bases unmatched. The CDR3 has 16 amino acids. Here the CDR3 reads CASSQERGGDTGQLYF. The sequenced part of the CDR3 DNA is TGTGCCAGCAGCCAAGAGCGGGGGGGGGACACCGGG.

As to this clone: Gene names denote mouse genes. The read ends 4 residues before the CDR3 terminus; that terminus is restored from the germline J gene. The chain has TRBV5 and TRBJ2-7, with D possibly being TRBD2 (5 bases). The CDR3 is 16 residues long. From germline, CDR1 is LGHNA and CDR2 YNLKQL (reference sequence). V lost 0 bases to trimming and J lost 0 bases, with 12 bases between them. The CDR3 protein is CASSQDTGHSSYEQYF. The CDR3 DNA, read in part, is TGTGCCAGCAGCCAAGACACTGGTCATAGCTCCTAT.

This clone was seen a few times. Mouse germline and gene names are used. The CDR3 is cut off 4 residues early in the read; its end comes from the germline J gene. Other DNA sequences in the sample encode the same CDR3. The rearrangement uses TRBV13-1 and TRBJ2-5; TRBD1 agrees at 9 bases. The V gene end was trimmed by 2 bases and the J gene end by 2 bases; junction bases not matched to a gene: 3. CDR1 NSHNY and CDR2 SYGAGN come from the germline V gene. The CDR3 totals 15 residues. CDR3 DNA (partial): TGTGCCAGCAGTGAAGGGACAGGGCCCCAAGAC. Amino acids: CASSEGTGPQD. The full CDR3 sequence reads CASSEGTGPQDTQYF.

About this clone itself: All gene names here are mouse names. Read sequence stops 4 residues before the CDR3 end, and the germline J gene provides the missing end. The chain employs TRBV14 and TRBJ1-2, with TRBD1 identical over 9 bases. The length of the CDR3 is 15 residues. The germline V gene has CDR1 SGHDT and CDR2 FRDEAV. The V segment lost 4 bases and the J segment 0 bases; nucleotides outside the gene matches: 4. The part of the CDR3 DNA that was read is TGTGCCAGCAGTCGGACAGGGGCTCCAAACTCC. It encodes CASSRTGAPNS. The complete CDR3 reads CASSRTGAPNSDYTF.

This clone occurred many times. Gene names denote mouse genes. The read stops 3 residues short of the end of the CDR3; the missing end is completed from the germline J gene. Other DNA variants within this sample encode the same CDR3. The chain joins TRBV1 to TRBJ1-6, with 11 bases fitting TRBD1. TRBJ1-6 is an ORF, and what it does is uncertain. In germline, CDR1 is NSQYPW, CDR2 LRSPGD (reference sequence). The length of the CDR3 is 16 residues. J was trimmed by 3 bases and V by 3 bases; bases with no gene match: 1. The sequenced CDR3 bases are TGCACCTGCAGTGCCGGGACAGGGGGCTATAATTCGCCC. It yields the protein CTCSAGTGGYNSP. The CDR3 as a whole reads CTCSAGTGGYNSPLYF.

This clone was picked up a small number of times. Gene names refer to mouse genes. The CDR3 end falls 4 residues outside the read, so it is completed with the germline J gene. The rearrangement joins TRBV13-1 to TRBJ1-1, with a tentative D call TRBD1 (6 bases). The V end lost 1 base, the J end lost 4 bases, and 11 bases lay between the germline ends. CDR1 and CDR2 from the germline V gene are NSHNY and SYGAGN. This CDR3 comprises 14 residues. The part of the CDR3 DNA that was read is TGTGCCAGCAGTGATCCGGGGGGCGCCACA. It codes for CASSDPGGAT. The whole CDR3 sequence reads CASSDPGGATEVFF.

This clone was counted only a few times. Genes and germline come from the mouse. Read sequence stops 3 residues before the CDR3 end, and the germline J gene provides the missing end. V and J are TRBV13-1 and TRBJ1-6, with D perhaps TRBD1 (6 bases). TRBJ1-6 is flagged as an ORF with uncertain function. The CDR3 extends over 13 amino acids. Germline CDR1 and CDR2: NSHNY and SYGAGN. This CDR3 is CASSDGRPGALYF. The part of the CDR3 DNA that was read is TGTGCCAGCAGTGATGGCCGGCCAGGGGCC.

Of note for this clone: The gene symbols are mouse symbols. Read data end 4 residues before the CDR3 end; the end is taken from the germline J gene. Other nucleotide sequences from this sample produce the same CDR3. The chain is built from TRBV31 and TRBJ1-2; weak D call: TRBD1 (6 bases). This CDR3 region has 14 residues. V was trimmed by 0 bases and J by 2 bases, leaving 10 bases between them. Germline V CDR1 and CDR2: GKSSPN, SITVG. The CDR3 DNA, read in part, is TGTGCCTGGAGTCTAGGGGGGCGCAACTCC. It translates to CAWSLGGRNS. The entire CDR3 is CAWSLGGRNSDYTF.

In the case of this clone: The genes and germline here are from mouse. The read gets to within 4 residues of the CDR3 end, and the germline J gene fills in the rest. V and J are TRBV17 and TRBJ2-7; 11 bases align to TRBD2. Germline CDR1 and CDR2: MNHDT and YYDKIL. The length of the CDR3 is 14 residues. The sequenced part of the CDR3 DNA is TGTGCTAGCAGTAGAAGGGACTGGGGGTAT. Its protein product is CASSRRDWGY. In full, the CDR3 is CASSRRDWGYEQYF.

Note on this clone: Germline and genes here are mouse. The read finishes 3 residues shy of the CDR3 end, and the germline J gene is used to complete it. Other DNA sequences of this sample code for an identical CDR3. The chain uses TRBV13-1 and TRBJ1-6; 7 bases are a match to TRBD1. TRBJ1-6 is placed among ORFs of uncertain function. Germline V gene data show CDR1 as NSHNY and CDR2 as SYGAGN. The CDR3 contains 14 residues. Trimming cost V 5 bases and J 4 bases; bases outside gene matches: 3. The CDR3 DNA, read in part, is TGTGCCAGCAGAGCGGGACAGTATAATTCGCCC. Amino acids: CASRAGQYNSP. In full, the CDR3 reads CASRAGQYNSPLYF.

This clone turned up a few times. Genes here carry mouse names. Sequencing ends 4 residues short of the CDR3 end; the germline J gene provides the rest. The chain joins TRBV13-1 to TRBJ1-2; 8 bases line up with TRBD1. The CDR3 runs to 13 residues. CDR1 is NSHNY, CDR2 SYGAGN, per germline. Germline trimming cut 5 bases from V and 4 bases from J; bases unmatched to any gene: 4. This CDR3 reads CASSYRGGSDYTF. CDR3 DNA (partial): TGTGCCAGCAGCTACAGGGGGGGCTCC.

A few counts support this clone. Gene names follow the mouse nomenclature. The read is 4 residues too short to cover the CDR3 end, so that end is filled in from the germline J gene. This rearrangement joins TRBV19 to TRBJ2-7, with 11 bases aligning to TRBD2. Trimming at V came to 4 bases and at J to 3 bases, leaving 9 bases not matched to a gene. The CDR3 has 16 amino acids. Germline CDR1 reads FNHDT; CDR2 reads SITEND (reference sequence). CDR3 DNA, as far as it was read: TGTGCCAGCAGTCCTATCCCGGGACTGGGGGTCTAT. Translating it yields CASSPIPGLGVY. The whole CDR3 is CASSPIPGLGVYEQYF.

Comments on this clone: Gene names are mouse gene names. From the germline J gene comes the end of the CDR3, since the read stops 4 residues before it. The chain links TRBV13-1 to TRBJ2-1; D gene unclear. V lost 0 bases to trimming and J lost 2 bases, with 3 bases between them. Germline V gives CDR1 NSHNY, CDR2 SYGAGN. The CDR3 runs 13 residues. CDR3 DNA, as far as it was read: TGTGCCAGCAGTGATGTGGACTATGCT. Translation: CASSDVDYA. The complete CDR3 reads CASSDVDYAEQFF.

This clone was detected only a few times. Genes here carry mouse names. The CDR3 extends 4 residues past the end of the read, so its final part is completed from the germline J gene. This sample includes further DNA sequences coding for the same CDR3. The chain joins TRBV19 to TRBJ1-2; TRBD1 matches 8 bases. Germline V gene sequence: CDR1 FNHDT, CDR2 SITEND (reference sequence). CDR3 size: 14 residues. With 4 bases clipped from V and 4 bases from J, the junction kept 6 bases outside the gene matches. The CDR3 spells CASSPQGAGSDYTF. The sequenced CDR3 bases are TGTGCCAGCAGTCCCCAGGGGGCTGGCTCC.

This clone has more than one count but fewer than ten. Genes and germline are mouse. The read finishes 4 residues shy of the CDR3 end, and the germline J gene is used to complete it. The chain employs TRBV13-1 and TRBJ1-2; D perhaps matches TRBD1 (5 bases). The CDR3 consists of 15 residues. V lost 3 bases to trimming and J lost 0 bases, with 12 bases between them. CDR1 is NSHNY and CDR2 is SYGAGN in the germline V gene. The sequenced part of the CDR3 DNA is TGTGCCAGCAGTGCCGCGACAGCCGCAAACTCC. It translates to CASSAATAANS. The full CDR3 reads CASSAATAANSDYTF.

The sample holds a few counts of this clone. Genes and germline come from the mouse. Coverage ceases 4 residues before the CDR3 finishes, and the germline J gene fills in the end. J is TRBJ1-1 and V is TRBV13-3; 9 positions match TRBD1. Germline V lookup: CDR1 NNHDY, CDR2 SYVADS. This CDR3 region has 13 residues. This chain's CDR3 is CASSEGQGSEVFF. CDR3 DNA (partial): TGTGCCAGCAGTGAGGGACAGGGCTCA.

A word on this clone: Any gene name here is a mouse gene name. With the read ending 4 residues before the CDR3 end, the germline J gene is used to fill in that end. This chain links TRBV4 with TRBJ1-1, with 10 positions matching TRBD1. The J segment lost 3 bases and the V segment lost 4 bases, leaving 2 bases of the junction unmatched. The germline CDR1 and CDR2 sequences are LGHDT and YNNKQL (reference sequence). This CDR3 contains 14 residues. The sequenced CDR3 bases are TGTGCCAGCAGCTTCGGGACAGGGGACACA. Translated: CASSFGTGDT. The entire CDR3 protein is CASSFGTGDTEVFF.

This clone turned up a few times. Mouse names are used for the genes. The CDR3 is cut off 4 residues early in the read; its end comes from the germline J gene. The rearrangement uses TRBV19 and TRBJ2-5; no reliable D call. Germline V gene lookup returns CDR1 FNHDT and CDR2 SITEND (reference sequence). This CDR3 has 14 residues. Trimming cost V 2 bases and J 0 bases, with 7 bases left between them. CDR3 residues: CASSISSNQDTQYF. The sequenced CDR3 bases are TGTGCCAGCAGTATCTCTTCTAACCAAGAC.

Worth noting for this clone: Mouse names are used for the genes. The read comes to an end 4 residues before the CDR3 does, leaving the germline J gene to fill in the end. The chain carries TRBV19 and TRBJ2-5; the D gene is possibly TRBD1 (6 bases). The germline V gene encodes CDR1 FNHDT and CDR2 SITEND (reference sequence). The CDR3 is 13 amino acids. The V gene lost 3 bases and the J gene lost 2 bases, with 7 bases spanning the gap. CDR3: CASSNRAQDTQYF. The sequenced part of the CDR3 DNA is TGTGCCAGCAGTAACAGGGCCCAAGAC.

This clone was seen only a few times. Gene names are mouse gene names. CDR3 bases read: TGTGCCAGCAGTCAGAGTCAAAAC. It yields the protein CASSQSQN. The CDR3 in its entirety is CASSQSQNTLYF. V usage is TRBV13-3 and J usage is TRBJ2-4; no reliable D call. Read data end 4 residues before the CDR3 end; the end is taken from the germline J gene. The CDR3 extends over 12 amino acids. Trimming stripped 4 bases from V and 0 bases from J, with 3 bases between. Looked up from germline, CDR1 is NNHDY and CDR2 is SYVADS.

Note on this clone: Here the gene names and germline are mouse. The read terminates 4 residues ahead of where the CDR3 ends, so the germline J gene completes it. This specimen includes other DNA sequences encoding the same CDR3. This chain links TRBV19 with TRBJ2-2, with D tentatively TRBD2 (6 bases). The CDR3 contains 14 residues. Germline CDR1 is FNHDT and CDR2 is SITEND (reference sequence). Between the trimmed V and J ends, which lost 0 bases and 4 bases, there was a span of 7 bases. The CDR3 loop is CASSIGGVTGQLYF. The DNA read from the CDR3 is TGTGCCAGCAGTATAGGGGGGGTCACCGGG.

With respect to this clone: Genes here carry mouse names. The read halts 4 residues ahead of the CDR3 end, with the missing end drawn from the germline J gene. The rearrangement links TRBV31 to TRBJ1-2; 9 bases fit TRBD1. CDR1 and CDR2 from the germline V gene are GKSSPN and SITVG. J lost 4 bases, V lost 1 base, and 4 bases had no gene match. CDR3 length equals 14 residues. CDR3 in amino acids: CAWSPDRGVSDYTF. CDR3 DNA, as far as it was read: TGTGCCTGGAGTCCTGACAGGGGGGTCTCC.

Notes on this clone: The germline and genes are mouse ones. The read stops 4 residues short of the end of the CDR3; the missing end is completed from the germline J gene. The chain has TRBV5 and TRBJ2-2; 8 nucleotides agree with TRBD2. This CDR3 has 17 amino acids. The germline gives CDR1 LGHNA, CDR2 YNLKQL (reference sequence). The junction had 4 bases not matched to a gene; V was cut back by 1 base and J by 0 bases. The covered CDR3 bases are TGTGCCAGCAGCCAAGGCTGGGGGGCTCCAAACACCGGG. Its protein product is CASSQGWGAPNTG. The CDR3 in its entirety is CASSQGWGAPNTGQLYF.

This clone has only a few counts. Each gene name is a mouse one. The CDR3 end lies 4 residues beyond the end of the read and is filled in from the germline J gene. In the same sample, other DNA sequences code for this CDR3. This sequence joins TRBV14 and TRBJ2-1; 10 nucleotides align to TRBD2. Germline lookup yields CDR1 SGHDT and CDR2 FRDEAV. CDR3 length: 15 amino acids. Trimming at V came to 4 bases and at J to 4 bases, leaving 5 bases not matched to a gene. The CDR3 loop is CASSPGTGVYAEQFF. The sequenced CDR3 bases are TGTGCCAGCAGTCCCGGGACTGGGGTATATGCT.

Remarks on this clone: Genes here carry mouse names. Read sequence stops 4 residues before the CDR3 end, and the germline J gene provides the missing end. The genes are TRBV17 and TRBJ1-1; 8 nucleotides match TRBD1. This CDR3 spans 14 amino acids. V shed 4 bases and J 0 bases; nucleotides not matched to a gene: 1. Germline CDR1 MNHDT, CDR2 YYDKIL. Partial CDR3 DNA: TGTGCTAGCAGTACAGGGGGCAAGAACACA. Residues: CASSTGGKNT. The full CDR3 protein is CASSTGGKNTEVFF.